The rows below give T cell receptor beta chains drawn from one sample of a study of blood T cell repertoires in COVID-19. Data came from immunoSEQ multiplex PCR; TCRdb stores just in-frame clones and leaves some out. The top ten hold 9.5% to 12% of the sample, which has 150,000 to 200,000 clones, 80% to 90% seen once. Sequenced sample: peripheral blood. Receptor source: a woman aged 55-75 years with COVID-19, enrolled during active disease. Each CDR3 is given with its conserved first and last residue. The D gene is left open where the match is weak. Clone size is given for some rows only: seen once, a few or many times, or a class if the clone is expanded.

D	V	size	J	CDR3	DNA
-	TRBV25-1	-	TRBJ2-3	CASSAQWSTDTQYF	TGTGCCAGCAGTGCTCAGTGGAGCACAGATACGCAGTATTTT
TRBD1	TRBV7-2	few	TRBJ2-7	CASSLFRQGGYEQYF	TGTGCCAGCAGCTTATTTCGACAGGGGGGTTACGAGCAGTACTTC
TRBD2	TRBV7-9	-	TRBJ2-2	CASSIRLAEYGGELFF	TGTGCCAGCAGCATCCGACTAGCGGAGTACGGCGGGGAGCTGTTTTTT
-	TRBV19	-	TRBJ2-5	CASREQGVQTQYF	TGTGCCAGTAGGGAACAGGGTGTCCAGACCCAGTACTTC
TRBD2	TRBV6-6	-	TRBJ2-3	CASSSHSGSTDTQYF	TGTGCCAGCAGTTCTCATAGCGGGAGTACAGATACGCAGTATTTT
TRBD1	TRBV10-3	once	TRBJ1-1	CAISEAGQGTTEAFF	TGTGCCATCAGTGAGGCGGGACAGGGGACCACTGAAGCTTTCTTT
TRBD2	TRBV2	-	TRBJ2-3	CASRGLVVDTQYF	TGTGCCAGCAGAGGACTAGTCGTCGATACGCAGTATTTT
-	TRBV7-2	-	TRBJ2-2	CASSLTGVGTGELFF	TGTGCCAGCAGCTTAACGGGGGTTGGCACCGGGGAGCTGTTTTTT
-	TRBV9	-	TRBJ1-1	CASSVGPTGLNTEAFF	TGTGCCAGCAGCGTAGGACCGACAGGCCTGAACACTGAAGCTTTCTTT
TRBD1	TRBV19	-	TRBJ1-2	CASNDRGQVNYGYTF	TGTGCCAGTAATGACAGGGGACAAGTTAACTATGGCTACACCTTC
-	TRBV21-1	once	TRBJ1-2	CASSTRQGGNDYGYTF	TGTGCCAGCAGCACACGTCAAGGCGGCAACGACTATGGCTACACCTTC
-	TRBV7-9	-	TRBJ2-5	CASSLYTAQETQYF	TGTGCCAGCAGCTTATATACAGCCCAAGAGACCCAGTACTTC
-	TRBV7-2	-	TRBJ2-1	CASSPPDTSSYNEQFF	TGTGCCAGCAGCCCCCCTGACACTTCCTCCTACAATGAGCAGTTCTTC